This T cell receptor beta chain came from a study of T cells in Graves' hyperthyroidism and ophthalmopathy. Any symptoms of ophthalmopathy came after the first hyperthyroidism diagnosis, from which the blood sample dates. It was around 10 ml of fresh peripheral blood that supplied the PBMCs. This clonotype was seen repeatedly, ten times or more. Its antigen is currently unknown. Whole-study findings and limits: Blood also held most thyroid clonotypes expanded beyond 0.001. Ophthalmopathy, which appeared later, was predicted by the model a median about 6.8 months before onset.

Researchers took RNA transcripts and amplified the TCR beta CDR3 regions from them. HTBI primers were employed in a first-round RT-PCR of the TCR CDR3. TCRdb re-called the multiplex PCR reads with MiXCR, one entry per CDR3 protein. Altogether more than 350,000 distinct CDR3 sequences are present, 15% to 20% being singletons, with the ten largest covering 30% to 35%. The germline CDR1 and CDR2 sequences are SGHRS and YFSETQ. V gave up 4 bases and J gave up 2 bases; unmatched junction bases: 9. CDR3 length: 16 amino acids. Sequences were obtained from blood. V usage is TRBV5-1 and J usage is TRBJ1-5, with 7 bases that match TRBD1. The sequence came from a woman between 25 and 40 years old with Graves' hyperthyroidism that later progressed to Graves' ophthalmopathy. This CDR3 is CASSQTGLNGNQPQHF. The CDR3 DNA is TGCGCCAGCAGCCAGACAGGGTTGAACGGCAATCAGCCCCAGCATTTT.